Following are 19 T cell receptor beta chains from one sample sequenced in a study of shared clonotypes between healthy human individuals. Sequencing used immunoSEQ multiplex PCR; TCRdb keeps in-frame clones, though not all of them. The profile shows about 490,000 clones, 70% to 80% of them singletons. The sample was PBMCs. Every receptor here comes from a woman aged 35 to 49 in good health. Some clones in this sample may be carry-over from other donors' samples.

The chain combines TRBV9 with TRBJ2-7; D tentatively fits TRBD1 or TRBD2 (6 bases each). Trimming shortened V by 3 bases and J by 7 bases, and 17 bases separated the two germline ends. Germline CDR1 SGDLS, CDR2 YYNGEE. The CDR3 runs 14 residues. For the CDR3, the DNA is TGTGCCAGCAGCGCCCCAAACAGGGAGGAAGAGCAGTACTTC. Its protein is CASSAPNREEEQYF. Looking up the rest from reference TRBV9 and TRBJ2-7 gives the full variable domain: DSGVTQTPKHLITATGQRVTLRCSPRSGDLSVYWYQQSLDQGLQFLIQYYNGEERAKGNILERFSAQQFPDLHSELNLSSLELGDSALYFCASSAPNREEEQYFGPGTRLTVT.

This clone was seen more than once but under ten times. V usage is TRBV4-3 and J usage is TRBJ2-7, with 9 bases that match TRBD2. V lost 0 bases to trimming and J lost 3 bases; unmatched junction nucleotides: 9. Germline CDR1 and CDR2: LGHNA and YSLEER. The CDR3 consists of 17 residues. This CDR3 reads CASSQDNLGLAVYEQYF. CDR3 in DNA: TGCGCCAGCAGCCAAGATAATCTGGGACTAGCAGTCTACGAGCAGTACTTC.

This sequence joins TRBV27 and TRBJ2-7, with 13 bases fitting TRBD2. Unmatched junction bases numbered 3, after V lost 5 bases and J lost 2 bases. This CDR3 has 15 residues. Per germline, CDR1 MNHEY and CDR2 SMNVEV (reference sequence). The CDR3 nucleotides are TGTGCCAGCAGTCCGGGACTAGCGGGGACCTACGAGCAGTACTTC. Translating gives CASSPGLAGTYEQYF.

This chain uses TRBV28 with TRBJ1-5; TRBD1 matches 7 bases. CDR3 size: 16 residues. Germline values: CDR1 MDHEN, CDR2 SYDVKM. The V and J ends lost 6 bases and 8 bases, in that order; junction bases with no gene match: 16. The CDR3 here is CASSLRSRGEFEPQHF. For the CDR3, the DNA is TGTGCCAGCAGCCTCCGGTCCAGGGGGGAGTTTGAGCCCCAGCATTTT. The complete variable domain, with remaining parts taken from reference TRBV28 and TRBJ1-5, reads DVKVTQSSRYLVKRTGEKVFLECVQDMDHENMFWYRQDPGLGLRLIYFSYDVKMKEKGDIPEGYSVSREKKERFSLILESASTNQTSMYLCASSLRSRGEFEPQHFGDGTRLSIL.

The V call is TRBV28, the J call TRBJ2-1; no clear D gene. The CDR3 extends over 12 amino acids. CDR1 and CDR2 from the germline V gene are MDHEN and SYDVKM. V dropped 8 bases and J dropped 10 bases, with 15 bases sitting between them. Here the CDR3 DNA reads TGTGCCAGCGAGAGCGTTCCCCTCGAGCAGTTCTTC. Protein sequence: CASESVPLEQFF.

In this sample, this clone turned up once. V gene TRBV7-2 combines with J gene TRBJ2-1, with D perhaps matching TRBD2 (5 bases). Germline assignment: CDR1 SGHTA and CDR2 FQGNSA. V shed 1 base and J shed 9 bases, with 13 bases lying between them. CDR3 length: 14 residues. This chain's CDR3 is CASSLVGNRGEQFF. CDR3 sequence (DNA): TGTGCCAGCAGCTTAGTTGGCAACCGGGGTGAGCAGTTCTTC.

The J gene is TRBJ1-4, the V gene TRBV28; tentatively, D is TRBD1 (5 bases). Trimming removed 6 bases at V and 7 bases at J, with 9 bases between. Per the germline V gene, CDR1 is MDHEN and CDR2 is SYDVKM. The CDR3 is 12 residues long. This CDR3 reads CASRKTAEKLFF. The CDR3 DNA sequence: TGTGCCAGCAGAAAGACAGCTGAAAAACTGTTTTTT.

The chain recombines TRBV25-1 with TRBJ2-5; D is ambiguous. Judging by the DNA end, TRBJ2-7 fits better; the J call may be wrong. The CDR3 spans 11 residues. The germline V gene has CDR1 MGHDK and CDR2 SYGVNS. CDR3 region: CASSRSYEQYF. CDR3 in DNA: TGTGCCAGCAGTCGATCCTACGAGCAGTACTTC.

CDR3 in amino acids: CASSIPRENEQFF. The CDR3 DNA reads as TGTGCCAGCAGCATTCCCAGGGAAAATGAGCAGTTCTTC. This chain links TRBV7-2 with TRBJ2-1; a possible D gene is TRBD1 (5 bases). The CDR3 is 13 residues long. Germline V gene sequence: CDR1 SGHTA, CDR2 FQGNSA. The V end was cut by 5 bases, the J end by 7 bases, with 12 bases between.

The chain carries TRBV11-3 and TRBJ2-1; the D gene could be TRBD1 or TRBD2 (5 bases each). The CDR3 sequence is 15 residues long. The germline gives CDR1 SGHNT, CDR2 YENEEA. V lost 3 bases and J 9 bases, leaving 18 bases between the germline ends. In DNA, the CDR3 is TGTGCCAGCAGCTTCGGGACCCTTGCCGTGAGTGAGCAGTTCTTC. The encoded protein is CASSFGTLAVSEQFF.

The rearrangement uses TRBV6-5 and TRBJ1-2; 9 bases agree with TRBD1. CDR1 is MNHEY, CDR2 SVGAGI, per germline. This CDR3 comprises 14 residues. V was pared by 5 bases and J by 8 bases, with 9 bases of the junction left unmatched. CDR3 in amino acids: CASSRRTGEEGYTF. The DNA of the CDR3 is TGTGCCAGCAGTCGCCGGACAGGGGAAGAAGGCTACACCTTC.

This chain connects TRBV2 to TRBJ2-2, with D unclear. The CDR3 contains 13 residues. The V and J ends lost 7 bases and 4 bases respectively, with 10 bases between them. In germline, CDR1 is SNHLY, CDR2 FYNNEI. Here the CDR3 DNA reads TGTGCCAGCACGGCCCTGGGCACCGGGGAGCTGTTTTTT. Protein: CASTALGTGELFF. Supplemented by reference TRBV2 and TRBJ2-2, the full variable domain reads EPEVTQTPSHQVTQMGQEVILRCVPISNHLYFYWYRQILGQKVEFLVSFYNNEISEKSEIFDDQFSVERPDGSNFTLKIRSTKLEDSAMYFCASTALGTGELFFGEGSRLTVL.

The chain recombines TRBV7-2 with TRBJ1-1; D is undetermined. Germline CDR1 SGHTA, CDR2 FQGNSA. The CDR3 loop spans 14 amino acids. V was shortened by 5 bases and J by 4 bases, with 14 bases between the two germline ends. The CDR3 coding sequence is TGTGCCAGCAGCATAGTACGGATCGGCACTGAAGCTTTCTTT. Translated, it gives CASSIVRIGTEAFF.

This chain links TRBV28 with TRBJ2-3, with D tentatively TRBD2 (6 bases). The CDR3 is 15 residues long. CDR1 MDHEN and CDR2 SYDVKM come from the germline V gene. Trimming removed 2 bases from V and 3 bases from J, with 12 bases in between. In DNA, the CDR3 is TGTGCCAGCAGTTTAGGGGCGGGATTGACAGATACGCAGTATTTT. It yields the protein CASSLGAGLTDTQYF.

This clone was detected only once. The chain combines TRBV27 with TRBJ2-5; no definite D call. The CDR3 consists of 11 residues. Germline values: CDR1 MNHEY, CDR2 SMNVEV (reference sequence). The V end lost 8 bases, the J end lost 4 bases, and 8 bases lay between the germline ends. CDR3 region: CASSLGETQYF. The DNA of the CDR3 is TGTGCCAGCTCCCTCGGAGAGACCCAGTACTTC.

The chain recombines TRBV18 with TRBJ1-1; D is unresolved. The CDR3 totals 14 residues. The V gene lost 5 bases and the J gene lost 2 bases, with 12 bases spanning the gap. In germline, CDR1 is KGHSH, CDR2 LQKENI. Written as DNA, the CDR3 is TGTGCCAGCTCAGAGGTAAACGTAAACACTGAAGCTTTCTTT. Translating gives CASSEVNVNTEAFF.

Note on this clone: Other DNA sequences in this specimen translate into the identical CDR3. V is TRBV7-2 and J is TRBJ2-7; no reliable D call. CDR3 size: 11 residues. V was shortened by 5 bases and J by 7 bases, with 9 bases between the two germline ends. Germline-derived CDR1 and CDR2 are SGHTA and FQGNSA. The CDR3 loop reads CASSIQREQYF. The CDR3 DNA sequence: TGTGCCAGCAGCATCCAGCGAGAGCAGTACTTC.

This clone turned up a few times. The CDR3 is CASSYGGGIHNSPLHF. Written as DNA, the CDR3 is TGTGCCAGCAGTTACGGGGGTGGGATCCATAATTCACCCCTCCACTTT. The chain uses TRBV6-6 and TRBJ1-6; D might be TRBD1 (5 bases). The CDR3 loop spans 16 amino acids. Germline V lookup: CDR1 MNHNY, CDR2 SVGAGI (reference sequence). Trimming removed 2 bases from V and 5 bases from J, with 13 bases in between.

The V and J genes are TRBV5-6 and TRBJ2-7, with 10 bases matching TRBD2. CDR1 and CDR2 from the germline V gene are SGHDT and YYEEEE. The CDR3 spans 15 residues. After removal of 3 bases from V and 0 bases from J, the junction contained 3 bases not matched to a gene. CDR3 sequence reads: CASSWRLAGSYEQYF. The CDR3 DNA sequence: TGTGCCAGCAGCTGGAGACTAGCGGGCTCCTACGAGCAGTACTTC.